This paragraph covers one T cell receptor (beta chain) sequence. Its antigen remains unknown. Germline-derived CDR1 and CDR2 are KGHDR and SFDVKD. Trimming left V 7 bases short and J 5 bases short, with 10 bases between. The CDR3 is 12 residues long. The sample originates from a study of vaccination and CD4 T cells after COVID-19. Study information: Either the Pfizer-BioNTech BNT162b2 or Moderna mRNA-1273 vaccine was given as two doses. Study conclusions and caveats: It was found that, in convalescent patients, 304 of 307 vaccine-specific clones were spike mono-reactive.

Regarding treatment: approximately 9-day PBMC culture with coronavirus spike peptide pools or control peptides (ViraFEST assay). Researchers used the Oncomine TCR Beta short-read assay to sequence DNA from cultured CD4+ T cells. TCRdb analysed the PCR reads with MiXCR anew, one entry per CDR3 protein. The profile shows roughly 17,000 distinct CDR3 sequences, over 65% of them singletons. This chain links TRBV24-1 with TRBJ1-2; no reliable D call. This clonotype was obtained from a human donor who had recovered from COVID-19. Sequenced input: CD4+ T cells from blood, cultured in vitro. DNA of the CDR3: TGTGCCACCAGCCAAGTCGGGTATGGCTACACCTTC. It is translated as CATSQVGYGYTF.